This TCR beta chain was obtained from a study of blood T cells in healthy people across ages. Every donor contributed around 10 milliliters of peripheral blood by blood draw. With respect to this clonotype: The antigen is undetermined.

Broader study findings: Among long-lived donors, naive CD4+ cells were more numerous and diversity higher than in aged donors. CMV status of donors was not determined, possibly confounding expanded clonotype changes.

With a J-beta primer mix and a sample-barcoded 5' primer, a second PCR ran 7 to 11 cycles. All samples yielded 3 million or more CDR3-containing paired-end reads. One entry per CDR3 protein, called by TCRdb with MiXCR from the 5' RACE reads. The sample lists more than 1.4 million distinct CDR3 sequences; around two fifths were seen once. Material for sequencing was blood. The source is a woman between 18 and 30 years old in good health.

CDR3 amino acids: CASSAGQAYSGANVLTF. The CDR3 DNA sequence: TGTGCCAGCAGCGCGGGACAGGCTTACTCTGGGGCCAACGTCCTGACTTTC. The chain couples TRBV7-2 to TRBJ2-6; TRBD1 agrees at 8 bases. This CDR3 is built from 17 residues. The V segment lost 5 bases and the J segment 0 bases; nucleotides outside the gene matches: 6. CDR1 is SGHTA, CDR2 FQGNSA, per germline. The complete variable domain, with remaining parts taken from reference TRBV7-2 and TRBJ2-6, reads GAGVSQSPSNKVTEKGKDVELRCDPISGHTALYWYRQSLGQGLEFLIYFQGNSAPDKSGLPSDRFSAERTGGSVSTLTIQRTQQEDSAVYLCASSAGQAYSGANVLTFGAGSRLTVL.